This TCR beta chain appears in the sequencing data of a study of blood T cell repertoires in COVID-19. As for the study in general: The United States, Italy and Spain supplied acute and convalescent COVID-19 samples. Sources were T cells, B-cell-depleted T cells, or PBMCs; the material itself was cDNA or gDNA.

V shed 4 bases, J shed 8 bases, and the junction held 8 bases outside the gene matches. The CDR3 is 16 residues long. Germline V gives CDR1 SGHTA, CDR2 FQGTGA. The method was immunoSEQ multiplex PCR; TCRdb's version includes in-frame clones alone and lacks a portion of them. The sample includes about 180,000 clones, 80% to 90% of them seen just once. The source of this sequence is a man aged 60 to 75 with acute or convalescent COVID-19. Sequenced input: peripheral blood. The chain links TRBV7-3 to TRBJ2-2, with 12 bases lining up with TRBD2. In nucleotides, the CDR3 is TGTGCCAGCAGCTCCGCCGGGACTAGCGGGCGGGGGGAGCTGTTTTTT. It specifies CASSSAGTSGRGELFF.